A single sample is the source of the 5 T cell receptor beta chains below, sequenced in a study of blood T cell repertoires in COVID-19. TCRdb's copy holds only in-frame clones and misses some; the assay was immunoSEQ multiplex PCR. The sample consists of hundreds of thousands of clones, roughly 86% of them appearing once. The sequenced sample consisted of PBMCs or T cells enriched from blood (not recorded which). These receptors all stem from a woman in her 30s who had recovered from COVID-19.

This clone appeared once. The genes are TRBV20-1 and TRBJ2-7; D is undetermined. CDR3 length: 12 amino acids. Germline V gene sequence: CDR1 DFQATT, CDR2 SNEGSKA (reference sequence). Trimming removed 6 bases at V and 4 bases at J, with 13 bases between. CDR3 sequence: CSASLSQYEQYF. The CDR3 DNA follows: TGCAGTGCCAGTCTTTCACAGTACGAGCAGTACTTC.

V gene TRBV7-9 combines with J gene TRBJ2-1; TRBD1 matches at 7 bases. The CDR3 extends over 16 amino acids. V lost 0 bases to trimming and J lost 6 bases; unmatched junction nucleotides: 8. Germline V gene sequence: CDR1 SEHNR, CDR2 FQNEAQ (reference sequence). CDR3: CASSLATGSLSNEQFF. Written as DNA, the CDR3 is TGTGCCAGCAGCTTAGCGACAGGGAGTTTGAGCAATGAGCAGTTCTTC.

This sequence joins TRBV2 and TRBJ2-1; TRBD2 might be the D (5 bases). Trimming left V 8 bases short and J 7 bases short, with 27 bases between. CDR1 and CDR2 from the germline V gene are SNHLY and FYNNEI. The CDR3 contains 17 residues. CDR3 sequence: CASCSTLSAVGLNEQFF. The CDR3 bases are TGTGCCAGCTGTTCTACCTTATCAGCGGTTGGACTTAATGAGCAGTTCTTC. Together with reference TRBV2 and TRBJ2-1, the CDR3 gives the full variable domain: EPEVTQTPSHQVTQMGQEVILRCVPISNHLYFYWYRQILGQKVEFLVSFYNNEISEKSEIFDDQFSVERPDGSNFTLKIRSTKLEDSAMYFCASCSTLSAVGLNEQFFGPGTRLTVL.

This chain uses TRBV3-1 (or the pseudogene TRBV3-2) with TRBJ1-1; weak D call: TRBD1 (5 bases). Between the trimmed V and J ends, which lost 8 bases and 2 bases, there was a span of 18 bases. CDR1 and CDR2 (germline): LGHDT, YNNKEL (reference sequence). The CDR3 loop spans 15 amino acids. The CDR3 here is CASGLFRGSNTEAFF. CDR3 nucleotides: TGTGCCAGCGGTTTGTTCCGGGGGTCAAACACTGAAGCTTTCTTT.

CDR3 sequence reads: CASSSGGTRWFF. The CDR3 coding sequence is TGTGCCAGCAGCTCGGGTGGGACTAGATGGTTCTTC. The chain employs TRBV6-5 and TRBJ2-1, with TRBD2 matching over 8 bases. Germline CDR1 MNHEY, CDR2 SVGAGI. The CDR3 covers 12 residues. Trimming took 6 bases from V and 15 from J; bases not matched to a gene: 10.